Only one count was recorded for the clone carrying this T cell receptor (beta chain). TCRdb keeps only in-frame clones here, not all; method: immunoSEQ multiplex PCR. Of about 130,000 clones detected, roughly 90% appear once; the ten largest clones hold under 4.5%. This sample was included in a study of blood T cell repertoires in COVID-19. Trimming took 1 base from V and 3 from J; bases not matched to a gene: 7. The CDR3 runs 17 residues. The germline gives CDR1 SGHNT, CDR2 YYREEE (reference sequence). What was sequenced was peripheral blood. The TCR sequence derives from a man aged 45-65 years with active COVID-19. This rearrangement joins TRBV5-4 to TRBJ2-2; 9 bases match TRBD1. The DNA of the CDR3 is TGTGCCAGCAGCTTGTTAGAGACAGGGGGATACACCGGGGAGCTGTTTTTT. Translation gives CASSLLETGGYTGELFF.